This TCR beta chain was documented in a study of shared clonotypes between healthy human individuals. Looking at the study overall: Per-donor plates numbered three CD4 naive, three CD4 memory, two CD8 naive and one CD8 memory. Study-wide points: Rarefaction exposed incomplete sorted-subset sequencing despite large depth.

Method: immunoSEQ multiplex PCR; TCRdb's copy keeps in-frame clones and lacks some. The sample yields fewer than 1.4 million clones, around 82% seen once. Germline values: CDR1 GTSNPN, CDR2 SVGIG (reference sequence). The CDR3 covers 11 residues. Trimming shortened V by 5 bases and J by 9 bases, and 12 bases separated the two germline ends. As for this clone: Its antigen is as yet unknown.

The receptor was isolated from a man between 18 and 29 years old in good health. Some clones in this sample may be carry-over from other donors' samples. The rearrangement uses TRBV30 and TRBJ2-3, with D unclear. What was sequenced was memory CD4+ T cells from PBMCs. Subset specified: CD45RA-negative fraction. The CDR3: CAWDEGVTQYF. CDR3 coding DNA: TGTGCCTGGGATGAAGGAGTCACGCAGTATTTT.